One and the same sample provided the 20 T cell receptor beta chains below, sequenced in a study of T-cell reconstitution after alpha-beta-depleted transplantation in children. Unique molecular identifiers were incorporated during preparation of the TCRbeta library. In TCRdb, the PCR reads were re-called with MiXCR into one record per CDR3 protein. The data show about 900,000 distinct CDR3 sequences, with roughly 29% seen just once and roughly 31% held by the top ten. Specimen: PBMCs, mostly from graft donor cells, collected 360 days after TCRalphabeta/CD19-depleted stem cell transplant. These receptors all come from a boy under two years old who had a stem cell transplant for SCID, so the T cells may come from the graft donor.

This clonotype was counted between two and nine times. The chain employs TRBV2 and TRBJ1-4; unclear D gene. The V gene lost 1 base and the J gene lost 3 bases, with 9 bases spanning the gap. This CDR3 region has 15 residues. Per germline, CDR1 SNHLY and CDR2 FYNNEI. CDR3 coding DNA: TGTGCCAGCAGTGAAGAGAGATCTTCTAATGAAAAACTGTTTTTT. Amino acid sequence: CASSEERSSNEKLFF.

This chain joins TRBV7-9 and TRBJ2-3; the match to TRBD2 covers 8 bases. The CDR3 has 16 amino acids. V dropped 5 bases and J dropped 2; count of bases not matched to a gene: 9. CDR1 SEHNR and CDR2 FQNEAQ come from the germline V gene (reference sequence). The CDR3 protein is CASSLRVSGDTDTQYF. The CDR3 DNA is TGTGCCAGCAGCCTCCGGGTTAGCGGGGACACAGATACGCAGTATTTT.

This clonotype was seen more than once but under ten times. The V gene is TRBV7-8, the J gene TRBJ2-5, with D hard to call. The germline V gene encodes CDR1 SGHVS and CDR2 FQNEAQ. V dropped 5 bases and J dropped 2 bases, with 15 bases sitting between them. The CDR3 has 15 residues. The CDR3 is CASSNPTVVQETQYF. The CDR3 coding sequence is TGTGCCAGCAGCAATCCCACTGTGGTGCAAGAGACCCAGTACTTC.

This clonotype has just a few counts. DNA for the CDR3: TGCAGTGCTAGACGCCCACTAGCGGGGACGTACGAGCAGTACTTC. It yields the protein CSARRPLAGTYEQYF. The chain recombines TRBV20-1 with TRBJ2-7; 10 bases are shared with TRBD2. Germline-derived CDR1 and CDR2 are DFQATT and SNEGSKA (reference sequence). V was pared by 2 bases and J by 4 bases, with 8 bases of the junction left unmatched. CDR3 size: 15 residues.

Many counts were recorded for this clonotype. The J gene is TRBJ1-4, the V gene TRBV5-1, with a possible D match to TRBD1 (5 bases). The ends were cut back, 1 base at V and 0 bases at J, with 7 bases in the middle. Germline assignment: CDR1 SGHRS and CDR2 YFSETQ. The CDR3 loop spans 15 amino acids. CDR3 nucleotide sequence: TGCGCCAGCAGCTTGACAGGTTCAACTAATGAAAAACTGTTTTTT. Translating gives CASSLTGSTNEKLFF.

This clonotype was detected many times. The rearrangement joins TRBV5-6 to TRBJ2-3; unclear D gene. V was clipped by 2 bases and J by 3 bases, with 13 bases between them. The germline gives CDR1 SGHDT, CDR2 YYEEEE. CDR3 length: 15 amino acids. The CDR3 loop is CASSFAQTGTDTQYF. The CDR3 region has the DNA TGTGCCAGCAGCTTCGCCCAAACTGGAACAGATACGCAGTATTTT.

A few counts support this clonotype. V and J are TRBV20-1 and TRBJ2-5; a possible D gene is TRBD2 (5 bases). CDR1 and CDR2 (germline): DFQATT, SNEGSKA (reference sequence). Trimming shortened V by 5 bases and J by 1 base, and 11 bases separated the two germline ends. The CDR3 has 13 residues. In nucleotides, the CDR3 is TGCAGTGCTCTCGGTGGACTCCAAGAGACCCAGTACTTC. It encodes CSALGGLQETQYF.

This clonotype was detected many times. The chain uses TRBV9 and TRBJ1-5; no clear D gene. Germline lookup yields CDR1 SGDLS and CDR2 YYNGEE. The V and J ends lost 0 bases and 1 base respectively, with 2 bases between them. The CDR3 extends over 13 amino acids. The CDR3 sequence is CASSVGSNQPQHF. CDR3 DNA sequence: TGTGCCAGCAGCGTAGGGAGCAATCAGCCCCAGCATTTT.

V and J are TRBV20-1 and TRBJ2-7; 7 bases align to TRBD1. With V trimmed by 0 bases and J by 7 bases, 12 bases remained unmatched. Germline V gene lookup returns CDR1 DFQATT and CDR2 SNEGSKA (reference sequence). This CDR3 has 15 amino acids. CDR3 amino acids: CSARETTGSSREQYF. CDR3 DNA sequence: TGCAGTGCTAGAGAAACGACAGGGAGCTCCAGGGAGCAGTACTTC.

The rearrangement joins TRBV12-3 or TRBV12-4 to TRBJ2-1; D might be TRBD1 (6 bases). The V gene lost 6 bases and the J gene lost 0 bases, with 12 bases spanning the gap. The CDR3 totals 15 residues. CDR3 residues: CASSSAGASYNEQFF. The CDR3 coding sequence is TGTGCCAGCAGCTCTGCAGGGGCCTCCTACAATGAGCAGTTCTTC.

This rearrangement joins TRBV12-3 or TRBV12-4 to TRBJ1-2; D call uncertain. V lost 6 bases, J lost 4 bases, and 3 bases lay in between. The CDR3 loop spans 10 amino acids. In DNA, the CDR3 is TGTGCCAGCAGACTCTATGGCTACACCTTC. Its protein is CASRLYGYTF.

The V gene is TRBV5-1, the J gene TRBJ2-3; tentative D call: TRBD2 (5 bases). There are 17 residues in the CDR3. Germline loops: CDR1 SGHRS, CDR2 YFSETQ. With 0 bases removed from V and 4 bases from J, the gap between germline ends came to 18 bases. The CDR3 DNA reads as TGCGCCAGCAGCTTGGCTTTGGCTGGCGTGGAGGCAGATACGCAGTATTTT. This codes for CASSLALAGVEADTQYF.

The V call is TRBV7-2, the J call TRBJ2-1; 8 nucleotides match TRBD2. Germline V gene data show CDR1 as SGHTA and CDR2 as FQGNSA. Unmatched junction bases numbered 5, after V lost 5 bases and J lost 2 bases. This CDR3 comprises 15 residues. The chain's CDR3 is CASSRGGTTYNEQFF. The CDR3 nucleotides are TGTGCCAGCAGCCGCGGGGGGACCACCTACAATGAGCAGTTCTTC.

This clonotype came up a few times. The V call is TRBV12-3 or TRBV12-4, the J call TRBJ1-4; D may be TRBD1 (5 bases). V was cut by 6 bases and J by 8 bases, with 16 bases left in between. CDR3 length: 14 amino acids. Here the CDR3 reads CASSSWDLDEKLFF. The CDR3 nucleotides are TGTGCCAGCAGCAGTTGGGACCTTGACGAAAAACTGTTTTTT.

The V gene is TRBV7-2, the J gene TRBJ2-7; the D gene is possibly TRBD1 (7 bases). Trimming pared 5 bases from V and 5 bases from J, leaving 19 bases between. Germline CDR1 is SGHTA and CDR2 is FQGNSA. CDR3 size: 15 residues. CDR3 protein: CASSGPRRGDHEQYF. In DNA, the CDR3 is TGTGCCAGCAGCGGACCCCGCAGGGGGGACCACGAGCAGTACTTC. Based on the CDR3 plus reference TRBV7-2 and TRBJ2-7, the full variable domain is GAGVSQSPSNKVTEKGKDVELRCDPISGHTALYWYRQSLGQGLEFLIYFQGNSAPDKSGLPSDRFSAERTGGSVSTLTIQRTQQEDSAVYLCASSGPRRGDHEQYFGPGTRLTVT.

The chain has TRBV29-1 and TRBJ2-1; D is ambiguous. Germline CDR1 and CDR2: SQVTM and ANQGSEA. There are 14 residues in the CDR3. The V end was cut by 3 bases, the J end by 0 bases, with 9 bases between. The DNA of the CDR3 is TGCAGCGTTGAGCGAGGTTACTCCTACAATGAGCAGTTCTTC. Translated, it gives CSVERGYSYNEQFF.

In its sample, this clonotype was seen once. The chain recombines TRBV5-6 with TRBJ1-1; TRBD1 is a possible D gene (6 bases). This CDR3 contains 15 residues. Per the germline V gene, CDR1 is SGHDT and CDR2 is YYEEEE. Trimming stripped 4 bases from V and 5 bases from J, with 18 bases between. DNA of the CDR3: TGTGCCAGCAGCCCCAACCCGAGGGGGGATACTGAAGCTTTCTTT. Translated: CASSPNPRGDTEAFF.

The gene calls are TRBV2 and TRBJ2-1; no clear D gene. The CDR3 is 13 amino acids. The germline V gene has CDR1 SNHLY and CDR2 FYNNEI. V was cut by 8 bases and J by 5 bases, with 13 bases left in between. DNA for the CDR3: TGTGCCAGCGGTCGAAGGCGCCACAATGAGCAGTTCTTC. The encoded protein is CASGRRRHNEQFF.

The CDR3 nucleotides read TGCGCCAGCAGCCTGGGCGGCGGTCTCACCTACGAGCAGTACTTC. Translation gives CASSLGGGLTYEQYF. This chain links TRBV5-1 with TRBJ2-7; D is unresolved. Trimming took off 4 bases at V and 2 bases at J, with 16 bases between the two ends. CDR3 size: 15 residues. Germline V gene sequence: CDR1 SGHRS, CDR2 YFSETQ.

This clonotype was observed a few times. This chain uses TRBV4-2 with TRBJ2-6; D ambiguous. V was shortened by 1 base and J by 0 bases, with 25 bases between the two germline ends. Looked up from germline, CDR1 is LGHNA and CDR2 is YNFKEQ. The CDR3 spans 22 residues. The CDR3: CASSQVWVGTPAWASGANVLTF. In DNA form, the CDR3 reads TGTGCCAGCAGCCAAGTCTGGGTAGGAACTCCAGCGTGGGCCTCTGGGGCCAACGTCCTGACTTTC.